The 2 T cell receptor beta chains listed next were all sequenced from one sample in a study of Graves' ophthalmopathy and Graves' hyperthyroidism. RNA transcripts were the template, and TCR beta CDR3 regions were amplified from them. An initial RT-PCR round employing HTBI primers preceded a second-round multiplex PCR. TCRdb fed the multiplex PCR reads into MiXCR, producing one record per CDR3 protein. This sample carries about 590,000 distinct CDR3 sequences, about 35% of them seen once, and the ten largest clones take 3.5% to 4.5%. The sample taken for sequencing was peripheral blood or thyroid tissue (not recorded which). Receptors originate from an adult man with Graves' hyperthyroidism.

This chain links TRBV15 with TRBJ1-2; tentatively, D is TRBD1 (5 bases). Trimming stripped 1 base from V and 4 bases from J, with 13 bases between. The CDR3 is made up of 15 amino acids. Germline assignment: CDR1 LNHNV and CDR2 YYDKDF (reference sequence). The CDR3, as DNA: TGTGCCACCAGCAGAGGGGCAGGGAGCGGCTATGGCTACACCTTC. Translated, it gives CATSRGAGSGYGYTF.

This clonotype was observed at least ten times. V and J are TRBV7-9 and TRBJ2-5, with D perhaps assigned TRBD1 or TRBD2 (7 bases each). The CDR3 is made up of 15 amino acids. V was cut by 2 bases and J by 5 bases, with 15 bases left in between. CDR1 is SEHNR and CDR2 is FQNEAQ in the germline V gene (reference sequence). The CDR3 nucleotides read TGTGCCAGCAGCTTAAATCCTCAGGGGGGGGAGACCCAGTACTTC. It encodes CASSLNPQGGETQYF. Variable domain in full (rest from reference TRBV7-9 and TRBJ2-5): DTGVSQNPRHKITKRGQNVTFRCDPISEHNRLYWYRQTLGQGPEFLTYFQNEAQLEKSRLLSDRFSAERPKGSFSTLEIQRTEQGDSAMYLCASSLNPQGGETQYFGPGTRLLVL.